The next 17 T cell receptor beta chains were all read from a single sample in a study of OX40 agonist ivuxolimab in advanced cancers. The data were produced by immunoSEQ multiplex PCR, yet TCRdb's version contains in-frame clones alone and is incomplete. The sample has 77,000 or so clones; less than 95% are singletons. The source was CD4+ or CD8+ T cells sorted from blood, collected in a trial of the OX40 agonist ivuxolimab. The source is an adult with an advanced solid tumor such as melanoma, head and neck, liver or kidney cancer.

This clone was counted between two and nine times. V is TRBV29-1 and J is TRBJ2-7; TRBD2 might be the D (5 bases). Trimming shortened V by 6 bases and J by 7 bases, and 22 bases separated the two germline ends. The germline V gene encodes CDR1 SQVTM and CDR2 ANQGSEA. This CDR3 comprises 14 residues. Here the CDR3 DNA reads TGCAGCGTGTGGGTCGGACGTCCCAGGAGGGAGCAGTACTTC. Translation gives CSVWVGRPRREQYF.

The V call is TRBV30, the J call TRBJ1-2; D uncertain. V dropped 3 bases and J dropped 5 bases, with 16 bases sitting between them. CDR1 is GTSNPN and CDR2 is SVGIG in the germline V gene (reference sequence). CDR3 length: 14 amino acids. The CDR3 here is CAWRQTPLLYGYTF. The CDR3 DNA reads as TGTGCCTGGAGGCAGACTCCGTTGCTTTATGGCTACACCTTC. Filled out from reference TRBV30 and TRBJ1-2, the complete variable domain reads SQTIHQWPATLVQPVGSPLSLECTVEGTSNPNLYWYRQAAGRGLQLLFYSVGIGQISSEVPQNLSASRPQDRQFILSSKKLLLSDSGFYLCAWRQTPLLYGYTFGSGTRLTVV.

V gene TRBV5-1 combines with J gene TRBJ1-2, with a possible D match to TRBD1 (6 bases). Per the germline V gene, CDR1 is SGHRS and CDR2 is YFSETQ. V lost 5 bases and J 7 bases, leaving 18 bases between the germline ends. There are 14 residues in the CDR3. The CDR3 loop reads CASRPTGMPSGYTF. CDR3 bases: TGCGCCAGCAGACCCACAGGGATGCCGTCTGGCTACACCTTC.

This clone was observed a few times. The V gene is TRBV18, the J gene TRBJ1-1, with 9 bases lining up with TRBD1. This CDR3 spans 14 amino acids. Germline V gene data show CDR1 as KGHSH and CDR2 as LQKENI. Trimming removed 4 bases from V and 10 bases from J; junction bases left unmatched: 10. The chain's CDR3 is CASSRGTGGGLAFF. The CDR3 coding sequence is TGTGCCAGCTCACGAGGAACAGGGGGCGGTCTAGCTTTCTTT. Complete variable domain (other parts from reference TRBV18 and TRBJ1-1): NAGVMQNPRHLVRRRGQEARLRCSPMKGHSHVYWYRQLPEEGLKFMVYLQKENIIDESGMPKERFSAEFPKEGPSILRIQQVVRGDSAAYFCASSRGTGGGLAFFGQGTRLTVV.

The chain links TRBV6-6 to TRBJ2-5; 8 nucleotides match TRBD1. CDR3 length equals 15 residues. The J segment lost 5 bases and the V segment lost 2 bases, leaving 7 bases of the junction unmatched. The V gene's germline CDR1 is MNHNY and CDR2 SVGAGI (reference sequence). The CDR3 nucleotides read TGTGCCAGCAGTTACCTAGGACAGGGAATGGAGACCCAGTACTTC. Amino acids: CASSYLGQGMETQYF.

V gene TRBV19 combines with J gene TRBJ1-3; D gene uncertain. The V and J ends lost 7 bases and 2 bases respectively, with 18 bases between them. The germline V gene has CDR1 LNHDA and CDR2 SQIVND (reference sequence). This CDR3 region has 16 residues. The CDR3 protein is CASTERAFSTGNTIYF. The CDR3 nucleotides read TGTGCCAGTACCGAGAGGGCATTTAGCACTGGAAACACCATATATTTT.

The genes are TRBV11-3 and TRBJ1-3; no clear D. Germline V gene data show CDR1 as SGHNT and CDR2 as YENEEA. V gave up 2 bases and J gave up 3 bases, with 17 bases separating them. There are 17 residues in the CDR3. CDR3 bases: TGTGCCAGCAGCTTAACAAGAAACCCGGCCGTTGGAAACACCATATATTTT. Translation gives CASSLTRNPAVGNTIYF.

The V gene is TRBV6-1, the J gene TRBJ2-3; D possibly matches TRBD1 or TRBD2 (5 bases each). V shed 7 bases and J shed 4 bases, with 15 bases lying between them. The CDR3 is 14 residues long. The germline CDR1 and CDR2 sequences are MNHNS and SASEGT. CDR3 DNA sequence: TGTGCCAGCACCGAATCGGGGCGCGCAGATACGCAGTATTTT. As protein: CASTESGRADTQYF.

The genes are TRBV5-1 and TRBJ1-1; 7 bases align to TRBD1. The CDR3 loop spans 14 amino acids. Trimming at V came to 4 bases and at J to 1 base, leaving 4 bases not matched to a gene. Germline-derived CDR1 and CDR2 are SGHRS and YFSETQ. CDR3 loop: CASSPWTGNTEAFF. DNA of the CDR3: TGCGCCAGCAGCCCCTGGACAGGGAACACTGAAGCTTTCTTT.

This clone appeared once. The rearrangement joins TRBV6-5 to TRBJ2-7; no reliable D call. This CDR3 has 13 residues. The germline CDR1 and CDR2 sequences are MNHEY and SVGAGI. V was cut by 5 bases and J by 3 bases, with 11 bases left in between. CDR3 sequence: CASSPRLRYEQYF. CDR3 coding DNA: TGTGCCAGCAGTCCGCGGCTGCGCTACGAGCAGTACTTC.

V gene TRBV23-1 combines with J gene TRBJ2-1; 9 bases line up with TRBD1. TRBV23-1 is marked as an open reading frame, function uncertain. V was clipped by 5 bases and J by 10 bases; unmatched bases: 18. The CDR3 totals 17 residues. The CDR3 here is CASSTRPRTGVFWEQFF. The CDR3 bases are TGCGCCAGCAGTACACGCCCTAGGACAGGGGTTTTCTGGGAGCAGTTCTTC.

The chain employs TRBV5-5 and TRBJ2-5; D is unresolved. Germline V gene data show CDR1 as SGHKS and CDR2 as YYEKEE (reference sequence). The CDR3 runs 15 residues. The V gene lost 1 base and the J gene lost 1 base, with 11 bases spanning the gap. The DNA for the CDR3 is TGTGCCAGCAGCTTGTTTGGGCACCCCCAAGAGACCCAGTACTTC. Amino acid sequence: CASSLFGHPQETQYF.

This clone was observed a single time. The rearrangement uses TRBV19 and TRBJ2-7; D is uncertain. V was cut by 3 bases and J by 0 bases, with 9 bases left in between. Looked up from germline, CDR1 is LNHDA and CDR2 is SQIVND (reference sequence). This CDR3 is 14 amino acids long. CDR3 coding DNA: TGTGCCAGTAGTATGCTGATAAGCTCCTACGAGCAGTACTTC. Translated: CASSMLISSYEQYF.

The V call is TRBV6-1, the J call TRBJ1-3; D remains unclear. Germline CDR1 and CDR2: MNHNS and SASEGT. V was cut by 9 bases and J by 5 bases, with 14 bases left in between. There are 13 residues in the CDR3. Here the CDR3 reads CASSSGERNTIYF. CDR3 nucleotides: TGTGCCAGTTCTTCCGGAGAGCGAAACACCATATATTTT.

V is TRBV18 and J is TRBJ1-2, with 8 bases aligning to TRBD1. The CDR3 consists of 15 residues. The germline CDR1 and CDR2 sequences are KGHSH and LQKENI. V was pared by 6 bases and J by 5 bases, with 11 bases of the junction left unmatched. The CDR3 region is CASSQKEDRAYGYTF. The CDR3 DNA is TGTGCCAGCTCTCAAAAGGAGGACAGGGCATATGGCTACACCTTC.

The chain employs TRBV15 and TRBJ2-3; D not resolved. The V gene's germline CDR1 is LNHNV and CDR2 YYDKDF (reference sequence). CDR3 length: 14 residues. Trimming stripped 5 bases from V and 4 bases from J, with 13 bases between. Written as DNA, the CDR3 is TGTGCCACCAGCGGAAACCCGGGCCCAGATACGCAGTATTTT. This sequence encodes CATSGNPGPDTQYF. Full variable domain (outside the CDR3, taken from reference TRBV15 and TRBJ2-3): DAMVIQNPRYQVTQFGKPVTLSCSQTLNHNVMYWYQQKSSQAPKLLFHYYDKDFNNEADTPDNFQSRRPNTSFCFLDIRSPGLGDTAMYLCATSGNPGPDTQYFGPGTRLTVL.

This chain joins TRBV19 and TRBJ2-5, with D hard to call. CDR1 is LNHDA, CDR2 SQIVND, per germline (reference sequence). The V and J ends lost 10 bases and 5 bases respectively, with 23 bases between them. The length of the CDR3 is 15 residues. CDR3 in DNA: TGTGCCACTACTGAAAGGGCTGGGATTTCGGAGACCCAGTACTTC. Amino acid sequence: CATTERAGISETQYF.